Included here is one T cell receptor beta chain sequence, with context. What it binds is unknown. Germline V gene data show CDR1 as LNHDA and CDR2 as SQIVND (reference sequence). This CDR3 region has 18 residues. Unmatched junction bases numbered 4, after V lost 1 base and J lost 0 bases. For ophthalmopathy patients, the Clinical Activity Score was at least 3 and the NOSPECS grade at least 4; duration was under 3 months. Source material for PBMCs was roughly 10 ml fresh peripheral blood. This record belongs to a study of T cells in Graves' hyperthyroidism and ophthalmopathy. Study-level results: Also found in blood were most expanded thyroid clonotypes above 0.001.

Regions amplified from RNA transcripts were the TCR beta CDR3 regions. When the TCR CDR3 underwent first-round RT-PCR, the HTBI primer set was used. TCRdb ran MiXCR on the multiplex PCR reads and lists one entry per CDR3 protein. The table has 500,000 to 550,000 distinct CDR3 sequences, 20% seen once. Sequenced material: blood. V gene TRBV19 combines with J gene TRBJ2-1; TRBD2 matches 12 bases. This sequence originates from a man between 40 and 49 years old with Graves' ophthalmopathy. The CDR3 spells CASSIGLAGGSSYNEQFF. CDR3 bases: TGTGCCAGTAGTATAGGGCTAGCGGGAGGGAGCTCCTACAATGAGCAGTTCTTC.